The present T cell receptor (beta chain) was sequenced within a study of cytomegalovirus exposure and HLA in healthy donors. The study, taken as a whole, reports: Association of 16,951 TCR beta sequences with HLA alleles was found at 0.05 false discovery rate in a later analysis.

Details on this clone: The antigen remains unidentified.

The PCR employed 60 Vbeta primers together with 13 Jbeta primers. Using immunoSEQ multiplex PCR, the repertoire was profiled, and TCRdb retains in-frame clones only, with some absent. The sample consists of 150,000 to 200,000 clones, around 78% of them appearing once. The CDR3 runs 12 residues. The germline gives CDR1 GTSNPN, CDR2 SVGIG (reference sequence). Deletions cut 3 bases from V and 7 bases from J, with 13 bases between. The chain couples TRBV30 to TRBJ2-7, with D perhaps matching TRBD1 (6 bases). The sample taken for sequencing was PBMCs. The sequence was collected from a middle-aged woman in good health and CMV-seronegative. CDR3 in DNA: TGTGCCTGGAGCGGACAGTTGGAAGAGCAGTACTTC. Translating gives CAWSGQLEEQYF.